The 3 T cell receptor beta chains below all came from one sample that was sequenced in a study of cytomegalovirus exposure and HLA in healthy donors. The PCR had 60 Vbeta and 13 Jbeta primers. Repertoires were generated with immunoSEQ multiplex PCR, while TCRdb's copy carries only in-frame clones and drops some. The sample gives roughly 160,000 clones, around 72% of which show up once; around 2.5% is in the top ten. The sample taken for sequencing was PBMCs. The receptors come from a female donor in good health and CMV-seronegative.

The chain combines TRBV4-3 with TRBJ2-1; 8 nucleotides agree with TRBD2. The V gene's germline CDR1 is LGHNA and CDR2 YSLEER. The CDR3 runs 16 residues. The trim removed 2 bases at V and 0 bases at J, leaving 3 bases unmatched. CDR3 nucleotide sequence: TGCGCCAGCAGCCAATCCACTAGCGGCTCCTACAATGAGCAGTTCTTC. Translation: CASSQSTSGSYNEQFF.

The rearrangement links TRBV6-6 to TRBJ2-5; the match to TRBD2 covers 7 bases. This CDR3 has 14 residues. Losses at the gene ends were 1 base for V and 5 bases for J; bases not matched to a gene: 4. Germline assignment: CDR1 MNHNY and CDR2 SVGAGI (reference sequence). In nucleotides, the CDR3 is TGTGCCAGCAGTTACTTGGGGGAGGGGGAGACCCAGTACTTC. This encodes CASSYLGEGETQYF.

The table lists this clone with a few counts. This chain connects TRBV15 to TRBJ2-5, with D possibly being TRBD2 (5 bases). Looked up from germline, CDR1 is LNHNV and CDR2 is YYDKDF (reference sequence). This CDR3 contains 14 residues. Trimming pared 1 base from V and 5 bases from J, leaving 11 bases between. This CDR3 reads CATSRGGSGETQYF. Here the CDR3 DNA reads TGTGCCACCAGCAGAGGTGGATCGGGGGAGACCCAGTACTTC.